These 31 T cell receptor beta chains were sequenced from one sample in a study of blood T cell repertoires in COVID-19. Sequencing used immunoSEQ multiplex PCR; TCRdb keeps in-frame clones, though not all of them. Among 300,000 to 400,000 clones listed, approximately 89% were seen once. Sequencing input: peripheral blood. The source is a woman aged 18-29 years who had recovered from COVID-19.

J is TRBJ1-1 and V is TRBV10-3; the D gene is possibly TRBD1 (5 bases). V dropped 3 bases and J dropped 3 bases, with 14 bases sitting between them. Germline V gives CDR1 ENHRY, CDR2 SYGVKD. The CDR3 consists of 15 residues. This CDR3 reads CAISDIGKGDTEAFF. The CDR3, as DNA: TGTGCCATCAGTGACATAGGGAAAGGGGACACTGAAGCTTTCTTT.

The chain is built from TRBV28 and TRBJ1-4; TRBD1 aligns across 8 bases. This CDR3 comprises 16 residues. From germline, CDR1 is MDHEN and CDR2 SYDVKM. V gave up 2 bases and J gave up 7 bases; unmatched junction bases: 9. The CDR3 DNA sequence: TGTGCCAGCAGTTTACTTGTGACAGGGGCGGGTGAAAAACTGTTTTTT. This sequence encodes CASSLLVTGAGEKLFF.

This chain joins TRBV2 and TRBJ2-5, with 7 bases fitting TRBD2. The V gene end was trimmed by 4 bases and the J gene end by 5 bases; junction bases not matched to a gene: 4. The CDR3 sequence is 13 residues long. Germline V CDR1 and CDR2: SNHLY, FYNNEI. This CDR3 reads CASSAREVETQYF. For the CDR3, the DNA is TGTGCCAGCAGTGCACGGGAGGTTGAGACCCAGTACTTC.

The chain uses TRBV5-6 and TRBJ1-1, with D possibly being TRBD1 (5 bases). CDR1 is SGHDT, CDR2 YYEEEE, per germline. The CDR3 spans 16 residues. Trimming removed 2 bases at V and 7 bases at J, with 21 bases between. The CDR3 is CASSFVPGLTRGEAFF. Here the CDR3 DNA reads TGTGCCAGCAGCTTCGTGCCAGGGCTTACAAGGGGTGAAGCTTTCTTT.

The V gene is TRBV27, the J gene TRBJ2-3; 7 nucleotides match TRBD2. The CDR3 has 12 residues. Germline V lookup: CDR1 MNHEY, CDR2 SMNVEV (reference sequence). V gave up 6 bases and J gave up 9 bases; unmatched junction bases: 6. The CDR3, as DNA: TGTGCCAGCAGCCGACTAGCTGGGACGCAGTATTTT. It yields the protein CASSRLAGTQYF.

The V and J genes are TRBV19 and TRBJ2-5; 7 nucleotides line up with TRBD2. There are 12 residues in the CDR3. CDR1 and CDR2 from the germline V gene are LNHDA and SQIVND (reference sequence). Trimming at V came to 6 bases and at J to 4 bases, leaving 2 bases not matched to a gene. The CDR3 DNA reads as TGTGCCAGTAGCCCTAGCGGAGAGACCCAGTACTTC. As protein: CASSPSGETQYF.

The chain employs TRBV29-1 and TRBJ2-3; 10 bases are shared with TRBD2. Trimming at V came to 2 bases and at J to 3 bases, leaving 8 bases not matched to a gene. Germline-derived CDR1 and CDR2 are SQVTM and ANQGSEA. There are 16 residues in the CDR3. The CDR3 sequence is CSVEQGTSAVTDTQYF. CDR3 DNA: TGCAGCGTTGAACAAGGGACTAGCGCAGTAACAGATACGCAGTATTTT.

The CDR3 nucleotides are TGTGCTAGCTCATCGGGGGTATCGAACACTGAAGCTTTCTTT. Amino acids: CASSSGVSNTEAFF. V and J are TRBV12-5 and TRBJ1-1; perhaps TRBD1 as D (5 bases). Trimming left V 9 bases short and J 1 base short, with 15 bases between. Germline V gene data show CDR1 as LGHNT and CDR2 as FRNRAP. The CDR3 runs 14 residues.

This chain links TRBV19 with TRBJ2-7; 10 bases are shared with TRBD2. The CDR3 is 15 residues long. The junction had 4 bases not matched to a gene; V was cut back by 2 bases and J by 3 bases. CDR1 and CDR2 (germline): LNHDA, SQIVND (reference sequence). CDR3 coding DNA: TGTGCCAGTAGTATAAGGGCTAGCGGGAGCTACGAGCAGTACGTC. Translated: CASSIRASGSYEQYV.

Remarks on this clone: Other DNA sequences in this sample translate to the same CDR3. The chain recombines TRBV3-1 (or the pseudogene TRBV3-2) with TRBJ1-1; D remains unclear. Trimming shortened V by 3 bases and J by 5 bases, and 13 bases separated the two germline ends. The germline V gene encodes CDR1 LGHDT and CDR2 YNNKEL (reference sequence). The CDR3 covers 14 residues. Here the CDR3 reads CASSQGGRDTEAFF. CDR3 DNA sequence: TGTGCCAGCAGCCAGGGAGGGAGGGATACTGAAGCTTTCTTT.

This clone came up once. As DNA, the CDR3 is TGTGCCAGCATAGTTCAACTATCTAACTATGGCTACACCTTC. It is translated as CASIVQLSNYGYTF. This chain uses TRBV6-5 with TRBJ1-2; D is unresolved. Looked up from germline, CDR1 is MNHEY and CDR2 is SVGAGI. V was cut by 7 bases and J by 0 bases, with 12 bases left in between. The length of the CDR3 is 14 residues.

The J gene is TRBJ1-1, the V gene TRBV5-1; 7 bases agree with TRBD1. Germline CDR1 SGHRS, CDR2 YFSETQ. CDR3 length: 15 amino acids. V lost 2 bases to trimming and J lost 6 bases; unmatched junction nucleotides: 10. CDR3 in DNA: TGCGCCAGCAGCTTAGATAACAGGGGTGACGCTGAAGCTTTCTTT. Translation: CASSLDNRGDAEAFF.

The chain uses TRBV15 and TRBJ1-2; 8 bases line up with TRBD1. Germline CDR1 LNHNV, CDR2 YYDKDF (reference sequence). The J segment lost 8 bases and the V segment lost 0 bases, leaving 2 bases of the junction unmatched. The CDR3 sequence is 13 residues long. The CDR3 DNA reads as TGTGCCACCAGCAGAGAACGGGACAGGGGCTACACCTTC. It translates to CATSRERDRGYTF.

The chain couples TRBV7-2 to TRBJ2-1, with D maybe TRBD2 (5 bases). The CDR3 contains 13 residues. The V gene lost 3 bases and the J gene lost 8 bases, with 11 bases spanning the gap. Germline lookup yields CDR1 SGHTA and CDR2 FQGNSA. The CDR3 nucleotides are TGTGCCAGCAGCTTTACGGCGGGCGATGAGCAGTTCTTC. Amino acid sequence: CASSFTAGDEQFF. Based on the CDR3 plus reference TRBV7-2 and TRBJ2-1, the full variable domain is GAGVSQSPSNKVTEKGKDVELRCDPISGHTALYWYRQSLGQGLEFLIYFQGNSAPDKSGLPSDRFSAERTGGSVSTLTIQRTQQEDSAVYLCASSFTAGDEQFFGPGTRLTVL.

To note about this clone: One end of the junction fails to match germline, which may point to a read error. V is TRBV7-8 and J is TRBJ2-1; 9 nucleotides match TRBD1. The length of the CDR3 is 17 residues. Germline CDR1 is SGHVS and CDR2 is FQNEAQ. CDR3 bases: TGTGCCAGCACCTTACGGGAGACAGGGGGGACTCCGCTTGGGCAGTTCTTC. Translation: CASTLRETGGTPLGQFF.

The chain couples TRBV7-9 to TRBJ1-1, with D unresolved. Germline CDR1 and CDR2: SEHNR and FQNEAQ (reference sequence). Trimming cost V 1 base and J 7 bases, with 10 bases left between them. CDR3 length equals 13 residues. CDR3 coding DNA: TGTGCCAGCAGCTTAGTCACGGCAGGTGAAGCTTTCTTT. It codes for CASSLVTAGEAFF. The full variable domain, rest sourced from reference TRBV7-9 and TRBJ1-1, is DTGVSQNPRHKITKRGQNVTFRCDPISEHNRLYWYRQTLGQGPEFLTYFQNEAQLEKSRLLSDRFSAERPKGSFSTLEIQRTEQGDSAMYLCASSLVTAGEAFFGQGTRLTVV.

The gene calls are TRBV5-5 and TRBJ2-1; the match to TRBD2 covers 9 bases. The CDR3 runs 17 residues. Losses at the gene ends were 4 bases for V and 13 bases for J; bases not matched to a gene: 21. CDR1 is SGHKS, CDR2 YYEKEE, per germline (reference sequence). The DNA of the CDR3 is TGTGCCAGCAGCCAAGAGAGAGAATTCTATACCGGGACTAGCCAGTTCTTC. It yields the protein CASSQEREFYTGTSQFF.

The rearrangement joins TRBV12-2 to TRBJ1-6; the table's D call, TRBD1, was not checked against the DNA. TRBV12-2 is designated a pseudogene. This CDR3 is 15 amino acids long. The DNA for the CDR3 is TGTGCAAGTCGCTTAGGGACAGGGGATAATTCACCCCTCCACTTT. As protein: CASRLGTGDNSPLHF.

The chain couples TRBV9 to TRBJ2-3; 12 positions match TRBD2. The CDR3 consists of 15 residues. Germline lookup yields CDR1 SGDLS and CDR2 YYNGEE. Trimming took 3 bases from V and 6 from J; bases not matched to a gene: 5. The CDR3, as DNA: TGTGCCAGCAGCGGGACTAGCGGGATCTTGGATACGCAGTATTTT. Translated, it gives CASSGTSGILDTQYF.

The chain has TRBV7-2 and TRBJ1-1, with TRBD1 matching over 7 bases. The CDR3 consists of 15 residues. Per the germline V gene, CDR1 is SGHTA and CDR2 is FQGNSA. V shed 5 bases and J 4 bases; nucleotides not matched to a gene: 10. This CDR3 is CASSPRQGLSTEAFF. CDR3 DNA: TGTGCCAGCAGCCCACGACAGGGATTAAGCACTGAAGCTTTCTTT.

The genes are TRBV24-1 and TRBJ2-4; weak D call: TRBD2 (6 bases). V dropped 3 bases and J dropped 1 base, with 9 bases sitting between them. The CDR3 is made up of 15 amino acids. Germline CDR1 KGHDR, CDR2 SFDVKD. The CDR3 sequence is CATSDPRGAKNIQYF. The CDR3 DNA follows: TGTGCCACCAGTGATCCTCGGGGGGCCAAAAACATTCAGTACTTC.

The chain employs TRBV5-6 and TRBJ2-7; 7 bases agree with TRBD2. The ends lost 7 bases at V and 7 bases at J; junction bases unmatched: 14. The CDR3 has 14 amino acids. CDR1 is SGHDT and CDR2 is YYEEEE in the germline V gene. This CDR3 is CASARGRDPREQYV. The CDR3 region has the DNA TGTGCCAGCGCTCGGGGGAGGGACCCCCGGGAGCAGTACGTC.

This rearrangement joins TRBV5-8 to TRBJ2-1, with D perhaps TRBD1 (6 bases). This CDR3 has 15 amino acids. The V and J ends lost 2 bases and 0 bases respectively, with 9 bases between them. CDR1 and CDR2 (germline): SGHTS, YDEGEE. The CDR3 DNA reads TGTGCCAGCAGCTTAAGACAGGACTCCTACAATGAGCAGTTCTTC. It encodes CASSLRQDSYNEQFF.

A single count supports this clone. The chain carries TRBV7-2 and TRBJ2-3, with D unresolved. Trimming removed 5 bases from V and 5 bases from J, with 14 bases in between. The germline V gene encodes CDR1 SGHTA and CDR2 FQGNSA. The CDR3 is 14 residues long. In DNA, the CDR3 is TGTGCCAGCAGCCTAGGATCCCCACAAGATACGCAGTATTTT. Translation: CASSLGSPQDTQYF. The full variable domain, completed using reference TRBV7-2 and TRBJ2-3, is GAGVSQSPSNKVTEKGKDVELRCDPISGHTALYWYRQSLGQGLEFLIYFQGNSAPDKSGLPSDRFSAERTGGSVSTLTIQRTQQEDSAVYLCASSLGSPQDTQYFGPGTRLTVL.

J is TRBJ2-1 and V is TRBV6-1; 7 bases map to TRBD1. Looked up from germline, CDR1 is MNHNS and CDR2 is SASEGT. CDR3 size: 16 residues. V dropped 4 bases and J dropped 6; count of bases not matched to a gene: 12. CDR3 sequence reads: CASSVQGIELGNEQFF. The CDR3 bases are TGTGCCAGCAGTGTACAGGGGATCGAACTAGGCAATGAGCAGTTCTTC.

A word on this clone: This CDR3 is also generated by other DNA sequences in the sample. The chain carries TRBV9 and TRBJ2-5, with TRBD1 identical over 8 bases. Trimming cost V 0 bases and J 2 bases; bases outside gene matches: 0. CDR3 length: 14 amino acids. Per the germline V gene, CDR1 is SGDLS and CDR2 is YYNGEE. CDR3 residues: CASSVGTGQETQYF. The CDR3 DNA reads as TGTGCCAGCAGCGTAGGGACAGGGCAAGAGACCCAGTACTTC.

V usage is TRBV7-8 and J usage is TRBJ2-3, with no clear D. The germline V and J ends were trimmed by 2 bases and 6 bases, with 15 bases remaining between them. Germline V gene sequence: CDR1 SGHVS, CDR2 FQNEAQ. CDR3 length: 15 residues. CDR3 bases: TGTGCCAGCAGCTTATTTCCGGCAGGTTTGGATACGCAGTATTTT. Its translation is CASSLFPAGLDTQYF.

DNA of the CDR3: TGTGCCATCAGTAACAGAGACACTGAAGCTTTCTTT. Translation gives CAISNRDTEAFF. The rearrangement uses TRBV10-3 and TRBJ1-1, with D hard to call. Deletions cut 5 bases from V and 3 bases from J, with 7 bases between. CDR1 and CDR2 from the germline V gene are ENHRY and SYGVKD. The CDR3 totals 12 residues.

Remarks on this clone: The sample contains more than one DNA sequence encoding this CDR3. V usage is TRBV5-5 and J usage is TRBJ2-7; tentative D call: TRBD2 (5 bases). Germline CDR1 reads SGHKS; CDR2 reads YYEKEE (reference sequence). This CDR3 is 12 amino acids long. V was trimmed by 0 bases and J by 6 bases, leaving 7 bases between them. CDR3 in amino acids: CASSLVGGEQYV. The CDR3 DNA is TGTGCCAGCAGCTTGGTAGGAGGCGAGCAGTACGTC.

The chain links TRBV12-5 to TRBJ2-1; 10 bases are a match to TRBD2. The germline CDR1 and CDR2 sequences are LGHNT and FRNRAP. Unmatched junction bases numbered 7, after V lost 2 bases and J lost 9 bases. The CDR3 runs to 15 residues. DNA of the CDR3: TGTGCTAGTGGTTTGATATCTAGCGGGAGTGGTGAGCAGTTCTTC. Translation: CASGLISSGSGEQFF.

The V call is TRBV12-3 or TRBV12-4, the J call TRBJ2-1; 7 bases agree with TRBD2. The V segment lost 0 bases and the J segment 8 bases; nucleotides outside the gene matches: 1. The CDR3 spans 13 residues. Here the CDR3 reads CASSLAGGDEQFF. CDR3 in DNA: TGTGCCAGCAGTTTAGCGGGAGGGGATGAGCAGTTCTTC.